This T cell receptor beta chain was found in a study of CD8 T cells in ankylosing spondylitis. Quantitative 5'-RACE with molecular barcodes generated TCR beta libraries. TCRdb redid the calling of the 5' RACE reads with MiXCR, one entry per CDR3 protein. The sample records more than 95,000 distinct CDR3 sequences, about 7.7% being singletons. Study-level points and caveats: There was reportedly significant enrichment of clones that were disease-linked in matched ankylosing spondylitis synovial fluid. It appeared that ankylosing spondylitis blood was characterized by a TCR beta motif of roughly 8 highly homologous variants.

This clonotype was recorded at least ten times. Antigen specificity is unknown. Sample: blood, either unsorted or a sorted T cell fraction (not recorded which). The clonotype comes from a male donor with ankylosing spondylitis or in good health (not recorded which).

CDR3 bases: TGTGCCAGCAGCCTTAGCGGGAGGGGATTTGAGACCCAGTACTTC. Translated: CASSLSGRGFETQYF. V gene TRBV7-2 combines with J gene TRBJ2-5; 11 nucleotides match TRBD2. With V trimmed by 5 bases and J by 5 bases, 7 bases remained unmatched. Germline CDR1 reads SGHTA; CDR2 reads FQGNSA. CDR3 length: 15 amino acids.